Listed below are T cell receptor beta chains from one sample, sequenced in a study of early T cells in non-severe SARS-CoV-2 infection. TCRdb recomputed calls from the 5' RACE reads with MiXCR, one row per CDR3 protein. The sample shows 25,000 to 30,000 distinct CDR3 sequences, about 5.7% of them seen only once. Sequenced input: whole blood. These receptors all come from an adult who was a healthcare worker with PCR-confirmed SARS-CoV-2 infection or an uninfected control (not recorded which). Each CDR3 is given with its conserved first and last residue. A D gene is named only where the DNA matches it firmly. Expanded clones are given a class, and other clones once, few, many or no size at all.

d_call	v_call	j_call	clone_size	cdr3_nt	cdr3_aa
.	TRBV7-3	TRBJ2-2	many	TGTGCCAGCAGCCCGGGACCCACCGGGGAGCTGTTTTTT	CASSPGPTGELFF
TRBD2	TRBV20-1	TRBJ2-1	many	TGCAGTGCAACTCGACTAGCGAGCTCCTACAATGAGCAGTTCTTC	CSATRLASSYNEQFF
TRBD1	TRBV27	TRBJ2-7	many	TGTGCCAGCAGTCGACAGGGCCCCTACGAGCAGTACTTC	CASSRQGPYEQYF
.	TRBV10-2	TRBJ1-2	many	TGCGCCAGCAGTGAGCCACCGGCACCCTCGTATGGCTACACCTTC	CASSEPPAPSYGYTF
TRBD2	TRBV24-1	TRBJ2-7	few	TGTGCCACCAGTGATTTGGGGACTAGCGGGAGCAACCACGAGCAGTACTTC	CATSDLGTSGSNHEQYF
.	TRBV20-1	TRBJ2-3	few	TGCAGTGCTGGGGGCGCCCTCAATTGGCAAAACGTCGAACGGGGTACGCAGTATTTT	CSAGGALNWQNVERGTQYF
.	TRBV5-1	TRBJ2-3	many	TGCGCCAGCAGCTTGGTGGCAGCCACAGATACGCAGTATTTT	CASSLVAATDTQYF
.	TRBV12-5	TRBJ1-5	many	TGTGCTAGTGGTTTGGTGTGGCCCCAGCATTTT	CASGLVWPQHF
.	TRBV20-1	TRBJ1-5	.	TGCAGTGCTAGAGGACAGGTTATGGAGCCCCAGCATTTT	CSARGQVMEPQHF
TRBD1	TRBV18	TRBJ1-6	once	TGTGCCAGCTCACCTCGACAGGGTAGGGGAAATAATTCACCCCTCCACTTT	CASSPRQGRGNNSPLHF
.	TRBV20-1	TRBJ1-4	many	TGCAGTGCTAGAACCCTTGTGGCCGATGAAAAACTGTTTTTT	CSARTLVADEKLFF
.	TRBV7-9	TRBJ1-1	.	TGTGCCAGCAGCTTAGCGGGTCTTACCACTGAAGCTTTCTTT	CASSLAGLTTEAFF
.	TRBV4-3	TRBJ2-3	.	TGCGCCAGCAGCCTCCGACTGCAAGATACGCAGTATTTT	CASSLRLQDTQYF
TRBD2	TRBV3-1	TRBJ2-1	few	TGTGCCAGCAGCCAACGCTCGGGACTAGCGGGAGGGCGATATGAGCAGTTCTTC	CASSQRSGLAGGRYEQFF
.	TRBV11-2	TRBJ2-5	many	TGTGCCAGCAGCTTAGGGTCCTGGAGGCAGGAGACCCAGTACTTC	CASSLGSWRQETQYF
.	TRBV20-1	TRBJ2-3	few	TGCAGTGCTAGAGATACAGGTTACCTTACGCAGTATTTT	CSARDTGYLTQYF
.	TRBV28	TRBJ2-2	many	TGTGCCAGCAGTTTAGGGCGGTTTAACACCGGGGAGCTGTTTTTT	CASSLGRFNTGELFF
.	TRBV7-2	TRBJ2-3	.	TGTGCCAGCAGCCCCGAGAGCACAGATACGCAGTATTTT	CASSPESTDTQYF
TRBD1	TRBV6-2/TRBV6-3	TRBJ2-7	many	TGTGCCAGCAACCCGGGACAGGCATCCTACGAGCAGTACTTC	CASNPGQASYEQYF
.	TRBV9	TRBJ2-2	many	TGTGCCAGCAGCGGGCTACAGGGCTCGAACACCGGGGAGCTGTTTTTT	CASSGLQGSNTGELFF
.	TRBV9	TRBJ2-7	few	TGTGCCAGCAGCCAGATACCCTCCGAGCAGTACTTC	CASSQIPSEQYF
.	TRBV4-2	TRBJ2-5	many	TGTGCCAGCAGCCCACACCGGACGGAGAAAGAGACCCAGTACTTC	CASSPHRTEKETQYF
.	TRBV19	TRBJ2-6	few	TGTGCCAGTAGTATATGGACCCCCAGGGCCAACGTCCTGACTTTC	CASSIWTPRANVLTF
TRBD2	TRBV19	TRBJ2-1	many	TGTGCCAGTAGCCCCGGACTAGCGGGGGCGGGTGAGCAGTTCTTC	CASSPGLAGAGEQFF
TRBD2	TRBV12-3/TRBV12-4	TRBJ2-1	many	TGTGCCAGCAGTTTAGGTAGCGGGAGAACCCCTGTGAATGAGCAGTTCTTC	CASSLGSGRTPVNEQFF
.	TRBV5-4	TRBJ2-1	many	TGTGCCAGCACGCTTAGAGGGATCTCGGACAATGAGCAGTTCTTC	CASTLRGISDNEQFF
.	TRBV7-9	TRBJ2-7	many	TGTGCCAGCAGCTTACCAGGTCCCTACGAGCAGTACTTC	CASSLPGPYEQYF
.	TRBV21-1	TRBJ2-2	few	TGTGCCAGCAGCCAGTTCCCGGGACTAGCGACGCTTCCCGGGGAGCTGTTTTTT	CASSQFPGLATLPGELFF
TRBD2	TRBV19	TRBJ2-1	few	TGTGCCAGTAGTATTAAGACAACTAGCGGGGGGGCCTACAATGAGCAGTTCTTC	CASSIKTTSGGAYNEQFF
.	TRBV24-1	TRBJ2-3	many	TGTGCCACCAGTGATTGGGGTGCTCATGGCATCGGCGCGCAGTATTTT	CATSDWGAHGIGAQYF
.	TRBV11-3	TRBJ2-3	many	TGTGCCAGCAGCTTCAAGGCGAGCACAGATACGCAGTATTTT	CASSFKASTDTQYF
TRBD1	TRBV7-2	TRBJ2-1	few	TGTGCCAGCAGCTTAAGGGGACAGGAACGCAATGAGCAGTTCTTC	CASSLRGQERNEQFF
.	TRBV29-1	TRBJ1-1	many	TGCAGCGCCATACTACGAGACAGGAACACTGAAGCTTTCTTT	CSAILRDRNTEAFF
TRBD1	TRBV30	TRBJ2-4	many	TGTGCCTGGGCTAAGGGGGACAGGGGAGCCAAAAACATTCAGTACTTC	CAWAKGDRGAKNIQYF
.	TRBV12-3/TRBV12-4	TRBJ2-1	.	TGTGCCAGCAGCCCTTCGGGGGTTGAGCAGTTCTTC	CASSPSGVEQFF
TRBD1	TRBV7-9	TRBJ2-2	many	TGTGCCAGTGGACAGGCGAACACCGGGGAGCTGTTTTTT	CASGQANTGELFF
.	TRBV10-3	TRBJ2-3	.	TGTGCCATCAGGGGGACACAATCCACAGATACGCAGTATTTT	CAIRGTQSTDTQYF
.	TRBV25-1	TRBJ1-2	.	TGTGCCAGCAGTTTCGGCAGCTATGGCTACACCTTC	CASSFGSYGYTF
.	TRBV6-1	TRBJ2-6	many	TGTGCCAGCAGAAAGGGGGACTCTGGGGCCAACGTCCTGACTTTC	CASRKGDSGANVLTF
.	TRBV7-9	TRBJ2-1	.	TGTGCCAGCAGCTCCGACCCCCAATACAATGAGCAGTTCTTC	CASSSDPQYNEQFF
.	TRBV7-2	TRBJ2-7	few	TGTGCCAGCAGCTACGAATACGAGCAGTACTTC	CASSYEYEQYF
TRBD1	TRBV2	TRBJ2-1	.	TGTGCCAGCACGGGACAGGGGGCCTACAATGAGCAGTTCTTC	CASTGQGAYNEQFF
.	TRBV20-1	TRBJ2-7	.	TGCAGTGCTAGAGATCCGTTATCGAGCTCCTACGAGCAGTACTTC	CSARDPLSSSYEQYF
TRBD2	TRBV20-1	TRBJ2-3	many	TGCAGTGCTACCCCGCGGCTAGCGGGGGGGCTGGATACGCAGTATTTT	CSATPRLAGGLDTQYF
.	TRBV9	TRBJ1-1	few	TGTGCCAGCAGCTTTAACTTTGCGAACACTGAAGCTTTCTTT	CASSFNFANTEAFF
.	TRBV19	TRBJ1-1	few	TGTGCCAGCGTCGCAGGGAACACTGAAGCTTTCTTT	CASVAGNTEAFF
.	TRBV20-1	TRBJ2-5	many	TGCAGTGCTTACAATACGTACCAAGAGACCCAGTACTTC	CSAYNTYQETQYF
.	TRBV12-3/TRBV12-4	TRBJ2-7	many	TGTGCCAGCAGTTTTCATGGGGGGTCTTCCTACGAGCAGTACTTC	CASSFHGGSSYEQYF